A single sample is the source of the 25 T cell receptor beta chains below, sequenced in a study of T cell responses to AZD1222 COVID-19 vaccine. Only in-frame clones appear in the TCRdb table, and some are missing; sequencing was by immunoSEQ multiplex PCR. In the table there are 150,000 to 160,000 clones, roughly 90% of which are singletons. Sequencing used peripheral blood, obtained 28 days after the second AZD1222 dose. The receptors here all came from an adult who received the AZD1222 COVID-19 vaccine.

V and J are TRBV12-3 or TRBV12-4 and TRBJ1-3; D uncertain. The CDR3 is 13 residues long. Trimming left V 6 bases short and J 0 bases short, with 6 bases between. CDR3 residues: CASSLNSGNTIYF. In nucleotides, the CDR3 is TGTGCCAGCAGCCTCAACTCTGGAAACACCATATATTTT.

The chain carries TRBV7-9 and TRBJ1-1; D is undetermined. Germline values: CDR1 SEHNR, CDR2 FQNEAQ (reference sequence). V lost 5 bases and J 7 bases, leaving 17 bases between the germline ends. CDR3 length equals 14 residues. For the CDR3, the DNA is TGTGCCAGCAGCCCGAGTACTCCGATAAATGAAGCTTTCTTT. Amino acid sequence: CASSPSTPINEAFF.

The chain recombines TRBV7-2 with TRBJ1-3; D gene ambiguous. Germline CDR1 and CDR2: SGHTA and FQGNSA. This CDR3 is built from 13 residues. V dropped 5 bases and J dropped 0 bases, with 5 bases sitting between them. The CDR3 region is CASSPYSGNTIYF. CDR3 coding DNA: TGTGCCAGCAGCCCTTACTCTGGAAACACCATATATTTT.

This clone was seen a handful of times. J is TRBJ2-7 and V is TRBV4-1, with D possibly being TRBD2 (6 bases). Germline-derived CDR1 and CDR2 are MGHRA and YSYEKL. There are 15 residues in the CDR3. Trimming left V 4 bases short and J 0 bases short, with 13 bases between. CDR3 sequence reads: CASSLTGGASYEQYF. CDR3 bases: TGCGCCAGCAGCCTCACGGGCGGGGCCTCCTACGAGCAGTACTTC.

J is TRBJ2-1 and V is TRBV2; a possible D gene is TRBD2 (6 bases). This CDR3 contains 13 residues. Trimming took off 6 bases at V and 5 bases at J, with 11 bases between the two ends. Germline CDR1 is SNHLY and CDR2 is FYNNEI. In DNA, the CDR3 is TGTGCCAGCAGCGTGACTAGGGACAATGAGCAGTTCTTC. Its translation: CASSVTRDNEQFF.

The CDR3 bases are TGCAGTGCTAAGGGGTTCAATGGCTACACCTTC. Translating it yields CSAKGFNGYTF. The chain has TRBV20-1 and TRBJ1-2, with D maybe TRBD1 (5 bases). CDR1 DFQATT and CDR2 SNEGSKA come from the germline V gene (reference sequence). The CDR3 extends over 11 amino acids. Trimming removed 4 bases from V and 6 bases from J, with 9 bases in between.

This rearrangement joins TRBV6-5 to TRBJ1-4; D unclear. Germline V CDR1 and CDR2: MNHEY, SVGAGI. V dropped 6 bases and J dropped 0 bases, with 8 bases sitting between them. This CDR3 has 14 amino acids. CDR3 protein: CASSKHATNEKLFF. In DNA form, the CDR3 reads TGTGCCAGCAGCAAACATGCAACTAATGAAAAACTGTTTTTT.

The J gene is TRBJ2-2, the V gene TRBV14; D is undetermined. CDR3 size: 15 residues. From germline, CDR1 is SGHDN and CDR2 FVKESK. V lost 5 bases and J lost 6, with 16 bases in between. DNA for the CDR3: TGTGCCAGCAGCAAAAGCAGTGGATATGCCGGGGAGCTGTTTTTT. The encoded protein is CASSKSSGYAGELFF.

The rearrangement links TRBV25-1 to TRBJ1-2, with unresolved D. CDR3 size: 13 residues. Germline lookup yields CDR1 MGHDK and CDR2 SYGVNS. Trimming took off 6 bases at V and 6 bases at J, with 14 bases between the two ends. The chain's CDR3 is CASSLVEGNGYTF. The CDR3 nucleotides are TGTGCCAGCAGCCTCGTGGAAGGGAATGGCTACACCTTC.

The count of this clone is one. This rearrangement joins TRBV18 to TRBJ2-7, with 7 nucleotides matching TRBD1. Germline V gene lookup returns CDR1 KGHSH and CDR2 LQKENI. CDR3 length: 12 amino acids. The junction had 2 bases not matched to a gene; V was cut back by 3 bases and J by 6 bases. The CDR3 is CASSPDRTEQYF. The CDR3 DNA is TGTGCCAGCTCACCGGACAGGACCGAGCAGTACTTC.

This clone was observed once. The chain recombines TRBV6-5 with TRBJ1-6; unclear D gene. Germline lookup yields CDR1 MNHEY and CDR2 SVGAGI. This CDR3 spans 15 amino acids. V was clipped by 0 bases and J by 7 bases, with 10 bases between them. The DNA of the CDR3 is TGTGCCAGCAGTTACTCAGACGCTTGGAATTCACCCCTCCACTTT. Translating it yields CASSYSDAWNSPLHF.

The CDR3 region has the DNA TGTGCTAGTGGTTTGACCCTGGCGTCGGGTGAGCAGTTCTTC. Amino acids: CASGLTLASGEQFF. V is TRBV12-5 and J is TRBJ2-1, with D uncertain. The CDR3 covers 14 residues. V lost 2 bases and J 9 bases, leaving 14 bases between the germline ends. CDR1 LGHNT and CDR2 FRNRAP come from the germline V gene.

The rearrangement links TRBV2 to TRBJ2-1; D not resolved. Germline CDR1 is SNHLY and CDR2 is FYNNEI. V was trimmed by 7 bases and J by 7 bases, leaving 17 bases between them. This CDR3 contains 14 residues. CDR3 bases: TGTGCCAGCACCCCCAGACGGGCATGGAATGAGCAGTTCTTC. Its protein product is CASTPRRAWNEQFF.

The chain joins TRBV18 to TRBJ2-2; D is tentatively TRBD1 or TRBD2 (5 bases each). The CDR3 is 15 residues long. Between the trimmed V and J ends, which lost 6 bases and 2 bases, there was a span of 13 bases. Germline-derived CDR1 and CDR2 are KGHSH and LQKENI. CDR3 region: CASSVVGTNTGELFF. The CDR3 nucleotides are TGTGCCAGCTCCGTAGTGGGGACCAACACCGGGGAGCTGTTTTTT.

Note on this clone: The sample holds other DNA sequences that translate to the same CDR3. The rearrangement links TRBV28 to TRBJ1-2; D is possibly TRBD1 (6 bases). Germline V gene sequence: CDR1 MDHEN, CDR2 SYDVKM. The CDR3 is 13 amino acids. Trimming removed 2 bases at V and 2 bases at J, with 6 bases between. CDR3 nucleotide sequence: TGTGCCAGCAGTTTAGGACAGAACTATGGCTACACCTTC. Its protein product is CASSLGQNYGYTF.

The J gene is TRBJ2-7, the V gene TRBV6-5; TRBD1 matches at 7 bases. With V trimmed by 10 bases and J by 3 bases, 12 bases remained unmatched. This CDR3 comprises 14 residues. Looked up from germline, CDR1 is MNHEY and CDR2 is SVGAGI. The CDR3 DNA sequence: TGTGCCACAGTTGAACAGGGGCGAATCTACGAGCAGTACTTC. Amino acid sequence: CATVEQGRIYEQYF.

This chain joins TRBV28 and TRBJ2-5; D not resolved. The CDR3 sequence is 15 residues long. Germline V gene sequence: CDR1 MDHEN, CDR2 SYDVKM. V gave up 5 bases and J gave up 5 bases, with 18 bases separating them. Here the CDR3 DNA reads TGTGCCAGCAGTCCCTCCCTGGCCCCGCGGGAGACCCAGTACTTC. It specifies CASSPSLAPRETQYF.

This chain links TRBV5-5 with TRBJ2-1; D is unclear. Germline lookup yields CDR1 SGHKS and CDR2 YYEKEE (reference sequence). This CDR3 comprises 13 residues. Trimming cost V 2 bases and J 3 bases, with 6 bases left between them. Written as DNA, the CDR3 is TGTGCCAGCAGCTTACCAGTCTACAATGAGCAGTTCTTC. Protein sequence: CASSLPVYNEQFF.

The rearrangement uses TRBV28 and TRBJ1-2; maybe TRBD1 (6 bases). This CDR3 has 13 residues. V lost 8 bases to trimming and J lost 2 bases, with 12 bases between them. Germline values: CDR1 MDHEN, CDR2 SYDVKM. CDR3 nucleotide sequence: TGTGCCAGCTCGACTAGGGGGAACTATGGCTACACCTTC. Protein product: CASSTRGNYGYTF.

The chain combines TRBV25-1 with TRBJ2-7; D is unresolved. Per germline, CDR1 MGHDK and CDR2 SYGVNS. V was pared by 3 bases and J by 1 base, with 10 bases between. This CDR3 has 14 amino acids. CDR3 nucleotide sequence: TGTGCCAGCAGTGAGCGACCGCCTTCCTACGAGCAGTACTTC. Its translation: CASSERPPSYEQYF.

The CDR3 DNA reads TGTGCCAGCAGCAGCCGGGACAGGGTGTTACAGGCTGAAGCTTTCTTT. Amino acids: CASSSRDRVLQAEAFF. This rearrangement joins TRBV11-2 to TRBJ1-1; 9 bases are shared with TRBD1. This CDR3 is 16 amino acids long. Germline loops: CDR1 SGHAT, CDR2 FQNNGV. The ends lost 5 bases at V and 6 bases at J; junction bases unmatched: 13.

The V gene is TRBV19, the J gene TRBJ1-2, with 9 bases that match TRBD1. With 9 bases clipped from V and 5 bases from J, the junction kept 16 bases outside the gene matches. The CDR3 sequence is 16 residues long. CDR1 is LNHDA, CDR2 SQIVND, per germline (reference sequence). The CDR3 coding sequence is TGTGCCAGCATCTCGTGGGACAGGGACGGAAGATATGGCTACACCTTC. It is translated as CASISWDRDGRYGYTF.

The rearrangement links TRBV5-4 to TRBJ2-3; D unresolved. Trimming removed 3 bases from V and 7 bases from J, with 6 bases in between. Germline V gene lookup returns CDR1 SGHNT and CDR2 YYREEE (reference sequence). This CDR3 is built from 11 residues. The DNA for the CDR3 is TGTGCCAGCAGCTCCACCAATACGCAGTATTTT. Its translation: CASSSTNTQYF.

This clone appeared a single time. V and J are TRBV5-1 and TRBJ1-4, with 8 bases that match TRBD1. From germline, CDR1 is SGHRS and CDR2 YFSETQ. The V gene end was trimmed by 6 bases and the J gene end by 8 bases; junction bases not matched to a gene: 9. The CDR3 is made up of 14 amino acids. CDR3 protein: CASNAGGAGEKLFF. The CDR3 nucleotides are TGCGCCAGCAACGCAGGGGGCGCGGGAGAAAAACTGTTTTTT.

The chain uses TRBV6-6 and TRBJ1-5; TRBD1 matches 7 bases. Unmatched junction bases numbered 12, after V lost 5 bases and J lost 2 bases. The CDR3 contains 17 residues. Germline V gene lookup returns CDR1 MNHNY and CDR2 SVGAGI (reference sequence). CDR3 loop: CASSPPRGREGNQPQHF. The CDR3 DNA follows: TGTGCCAGCAGTCCACCAAGGGGGCGCGAGGGCAATCAGCCCCAGCATTTT.